What follows are 19 T cell receptor beta chains derived from one specimen sequenced in a study of control samples from healthy donors and cancer patients. Here immunoSEQ multiplex PCR was the method, and the copy in TCRdb shows in-frame clones only, minus some. This table holds 95,000 to 150,000 clones, approximately 93% found once. Material: blood. The receptors come from a woman aged 18-29 years in good health.

This clone was detected only a few times. The chain has TRBV28 and TRBJ2-3; D unresolved. Germline CDR1 is MDHEN and CDR2 is SYDVKM. The V gene lost 4 bases and the J gene lost 5 bases, with 16 bases spanning the gap. This CDR3 spans 15 amino acids. CDR3 in DNA: TGTGCCAGCAGTTATCGTACCTCCCCCGGAGATACGCAGTATTTT. It yields the protein CASSYRTSPGDTQYF.

V usage is TRBV27 and J usage is TRBJ2-1, with 13 bases lining up with TRBD2. The V gene's germline CDR1 is MNHEY and CDR2 SMNVEV (reference sequence). The CDR3 is 17 residues long. Trimming took 2 bases from V and 8 from J; bases not matched to a gene: 9. Here the CDR3 DNA reads TGTGCCAGCAGTTTACGCCCGGGACTAGCGGGAATCTATGAGCAGTTCTTC. Encoded protein: CASSLRPGLAGIYEQFF.

The V and J genes are TRBV4-3 and TRBJ1-2; tentatively, D is TRBD1 (5 bases). Germline V gene data show CDR1 as LGHNA and CDR2 as YSLEER. CDR3 length: 14 residues. V lost 0 bases, J lost 3 bases, and 8 bases lay in between. The CDR3 DNA sequence: TGCGCCAGCAGCCAAGAGAACAGGTACTATGGCTACACCTTC. Translation gives CASSQENRYYGYTF.

The chain is built from TRBV7-6 and TRBJ2-3; TRBD2 matches at 7 bases. Germline V gene lookup returns CDR1 SGHVS and CDR2 FNYEAQ. The CDR3 covers 14 residues. This chain's CDR3 is CAGGGAGNTDTQYF. CDR3 sequence (DNA): TGTGCGGGCGGGGGTGCAGGGAACACAGATACGCAGTATTTT.

For this clone: The junction does not match germline at one end; this may be a read error. This chain uses TRBV7-2 with TRBJ2-7; TRBD2 agrees at 8 bases. The germline V gene encodes CDR1 SGHTA and CDR2 FQGNSA. The CDR3 consists of 14 residues. The CDR3 region has the DNA TGTGCCAGCAGCTTAACTAGCGGCTCCTACGGGCAGTACTTC. This encodes CASSLTSGSYGQYF.

The V gene is TRBV12-2, the J gene TRBJ1-2. TRBV12-2 is described as a pseudogene. The CDR3 sequence is 15 residues long. Here the CDR3 reads CASRLRGGPNCGYTF. In nucleotides, the CDR3 is TGTGCAAGTCGCCTCAGGGGGGGGCCTAACTGTGGCTACACCTTC.

The chain uses TRBV5-1 and TRBJ2-3; 10 bases match TRBD2. The CDR3 runs to 17 residues. Trimming cost V 2 bases and J 4 bases; bases outside gene matches: 10. From germline, CDR1 is SGHRS and CDR2 YFSETQ. CDR3 region: CASSLEASGGAADTQYF. As DNA, the CDR3 is TGCGCCAGCAGCTTAGAAGCCAGCGGGGGGGCAGCAGATACGCAGTATTTT.

V is TRBV6-5 and J is TRBJ2-5; D ambiguous. The CDR3 spans 15 residues. V was cut by 6 bases and J by 4 bases, with 18 bases left in between. From germline, CDR1 is MNHEY and CDR2 SVGAGI. CDR3 bases: TGTGCCAGCAGCCCCTCCTGGGCTGAAGGAGAGACCCAGTACTTC. Protein: CASSPSWAEGETQYF.

The chain employs TRBV7-6 and TRBJ2-3; TRBD2 is a possible D gene (6 bases). V was shortened by 6 bases and J by 1 base, with 8 bases between the two germline ends. This CDR3 region has 13 residues. Germline-derived CDR1 and CDR2 are SGHVS and FNYEAQ. In nucleotides, the CDR3 is TGTGCCAGCAGGGCGGGGCGCACAGATACGCAGTATTTT. This gives the protein CASRAGRTDTQYF.

This chain uses TRBV5-1 with TRBJ2-2; tentatively, D is TRBD1 (5 bases). This CDR3 contains 14 residues. Germline assignment: CDR1 SGHRS and CDR2 YFSETQ. Trimming took off 2 bases at V and 4 bases at J, with 9 bases between the two ends. The CDR3 coding sequence is TGCGCCAGCAGCTTATCAGGGTTCACCGGGGAGCTGTTTTTT. Amino acids: CASSLSGFTGELFF.

The rearrangement links TRBV19 to TRBJ2-1, with D hard to call. Trimming left V 10 bases short and J 0 bases short, with 19 bases between. The germline V gene has CDR1 LNHDA and CDR2 SQIVND (reference sequence). The CDR3 extends over 16 amino acids. Written as DNA, the CDR3 is TGTGCCACCCAAAGTGGGTGGGCCAACTCCTACAATGAGCAGTTCTTC. Its translation: CATQSGWANSYNEQFF.

CDR3 bases: TGTGCCAGCTCACCACAGGGACTACTAGCGGGAAGCGGGGAGCTGTTTTTT. Its protein product is CASSPQGLLAGSGELFF. J is TRBJ2-2 and V is TRBV18, with 10 bases matching TRBD2. The CDR3 length is 17 residues. V dropped 1 base and J dropped 7; count of bases not matched to a gene: 9. The germline V gene has CDR1 KGHSH and CDR2 LQKENI.

The rearrangement joins TRBV7-2 to TRBJ2-7, with D perhaps TRBD1 (6 bases). From germline, CDR1 is SGHTA and CDR2 FQGNSA. V was cut by 2 bases and J by 0 bases, with 14 bases left in between. CDR3 length equals 16 residues. CDR3 nucleotide sequence: TGTGCCAGCAGCTTACGAGGGGGAGTCAGCTCCTACGAGCAGTACTTC. It yields the protein CASSLRGGVSSYEQYF.

The chain links TRBV4-1 to TRBJ1-4; no clear D. The length of the CDR3 is 15 residues. Trimming removed 0 bases from V and 2 bases from J, with 7 bases in between. Germline CDR1 reads MGHRA; CDR2 reads YSYEKL. This CDR3 reads CASSQDRSTNEKLFF. CDR3 coding DNA: TGCGCCAGCAGCCAAGACAGGAGTACTAATGAAAAACTGTTTTTT.

The rearrangement links TRBV4-3 to TRBJ1-2; TRBD1 is a possible D gene (5 bases). This CDR3 has 16 residues. V was trimmed by 2 bases and J by 4 bases, leaving 17 bases between them. Germline loops: CDR1 LGHNA, CDR2 YSLEER. For the CDR3, the DNA is TGCGCCAGCAGCCAAAACCCTACGGGGGGGTTCTATGGCTACACCTTC. It encodes CASSQNPTGGFYGYTF.

By share, this clone ranks as medium-sized. The chain links TRBV19 to TRBJ2-5, with D tentatively TRBD2 (5 bases). The germline CDR1 and CDR2 sequences are LNHDA and SQIVND (reference sequence). The CDR3 totals 15 residues. The V gene lost 3 bases and the J gene lost 1 base, with 12 bases spanning the gap. Written as DNA, the CDR3 is TGTGCCAGTAGTATGGGTCTACGGGGCCAAGAGACCCAGTACTTC. Its translation: CASSMGLRGQETQYF.

J is TRBJ2-6 and V is TRBV19; no reliable D call. Trimming left V 8 bases short and J 4 bases short, with 15 bases between. Germline V gene sequence: CDR1 LNHDA, CDR2 SQIVND (reference sequence). The CDR3 is 15 residues long. The CDR3 sequence: CASGLQGPGANVLTF. DNA of the CDR3: TGTGCCAGTGGCCTACAAGGTCCCGGGGCCAACGTCCTGACTTTC.

V and J are TRBV7-9 and TRBJ1-1; no reliable D call. CDR3 size: 13 residues. With 3 bases removed from V and 4 bases from J, the gap between germline ends came to 9 bases. Germline V gene lookup returns CDR1 SEHNR and CDR2 FQNEAQ (reference sequence). The CDR3 region has the DNA TGTGCCAGCAGCTTTATGGGGATCACTGAAGCTTTCTTT. This encodes CASSFMGITEAFF.

J is TRBJ2-7 and V is TRBV21-1. TRBV21-1 is shown as a pseudogene. The CDR3 covers 16 residues. The CDR3 region is CASSKVHTLLSYEQYF. The CDR3 DNA is TGTGCCAGCAGCAAAGTTCACACCCTACTTTCCTACGAGCAGTACTTC.